The present entry profiles one TCR beta chain with its context. Which antigen it targets is not known. No base qualities exist here, and no much larger clone lies one base off it. The data stem from a study of vaccination and CD4 T cells after COVID-19 (dated by TCRdb to 2021 to 2024). At the level of the whole study: The convalescent cohort included six males and four females, with two Hispanic individuals, seven Caucasians, two Asians and one multiracial person. Each participant got two doses of either the Pfizer-BioNTech BNT162b2 vaccine (n=8) or the Moderna mRNA-1273 vaccine (n=2). Post-COVID blood samples were collected from convalescent patients a median of approximately 93 days after diagnosis, with a range of roughly 30 to 170 days. Post-vaccine blood samples were collected a median of approximately 77 days after the second vaccine dose, ranging from roughly 13 to 241 days. Culture stimuli were overlapping spike peptide pools from SARS-CoV-2 and from the common cold coronaviruses HCoV-NL63, HCoV-OC43 and HCoV-229E. In control cultures, a CEFX viral epitope pool was used as positive control, an HIV-1 Nef peptide pool was used as negative control, or no peptide was added. In over 8 COVID-19 convalescent patients and 4 infection-naive healthy vaccine recipients, researchers compared the spike-specific CD4+ TCR repertoire from before mRNA vaccination with the repertoire from after. In an earlier paper using these donors, memory CD4+ T cell crossreactivity between SARS-CoV-2 and common cold coronavirus spike proteins was assessed at the TCR clonotype level.

The library was produced with PCR. TCR sequencing of DNA from cultured CD4+ T cells used the Oncomine TCR Beta short-read assay at the Johns Hopkins FTIC core. Genomic DNA was extracted from the cultured CD4+ T cells with the QIAamp micro DNA kit. Oncomine TCR Beta libraries made from cultured CD4+ T cells were pooled using unique dual indexes and sequenced on an Illumina iSeq 100. Per the authors' processing: Non-productive sequences were filtered out, and CDR3s that did not start with C, did not end with F or W, or were shorter than 7 amino acids were discarded. Antigen-specific clonotypes were identified with the MANAFEST web application by comparing peptide-stimulated wells with reference and other culture wells. An FDR below 0.05, an odds ratio above 5, and a productive frequency above 0.1% in at least two of three replicate wells were required for clones to be considered positive. Cross-reactive clonotypes were defined as significantly expanded in both SARS-CoV-2 spike wells and at least one common cold coronavirus spike condition. Similarity between CDR3 sequences was evaluated in R version 3.6.1 using Levenshtein distances (stringdist) and unrooted phylogenetic trees (ape). Clones were called with MiXCR by TCRdb after fastp trimmed the public reads at Q25, and only in-frame beta chains were retained. Rows with one shared CDR3 protein collapse into an entry with the most common genes and DNA. Here the V and J calls rest on TCRdb's processing, not on the authors' analysis. The sample table lists around 9,000 distinct CDR3 sequences, 30% to 40% of them with a count of one. The ten largest clones represent about 30% of the sample.

Trimming at the junction amounts to 5 bases on V and 3 bases on J, and the germline ends lie 11 bases apart. CDR1 and CDR2 were assigned from the germline V gene (reference sequence) as LNHNV and YYDKDF. From its cysteine to its phenylalanine, the CDR3 spans 15 amino acids. Just the 45-base CDR3 DNA is kept, in frame starting at base 1. Study-level results and caveats: Only a relatively small number of convalescent patients were included in the study, and early timepoints following natural infection were not analyzed. In convalescent patients, nearly all vaccine-specific clones (304 of 307) were found to be mono-reactive for SARS-CoV-2 spike rather than cross-reactive with common cold coronaviruses. The median count of SARS-CoV-2-reactive clonotypes went up from 21 after infection to 35 to 40 after vaccination, although the change was not significant. In convalescent patients, a median approximately 89% of post-vaccine SARS-CoV-2-reactive clones were detected only after vaccination, suggesting vaccine-specific priming.

The treatment or condition label corresponds to: approximately nine-day PBMC culture with coronavirus spike peptide pools or control peptides (ViraFEST assay). CD4+ T cells from unexposed donors were collected before the COVID-19 pandemic (2011-2018). The ViraFEST assay was used in the study, in which antigen-specific T cells were expanded with peptide pools and expanded clonotypes were subsequently identified by TCR sequencing. Each well held two million PBMCs cultured with 9 to 10 ug/ml peptide pools in IMDM containing 5% human AB serum and around 10 IU/ml IL-2. On days 3 and 7, half of the culture medium was replaced with fresh IL-2-containing medium. After 9 to 10 days of culture, CD4+ T cells were isolated by negative selection using the EasySep CD4+ T cell isolation kit. As far as cell numbers permitted, CD4+ T cells from unexposed donors were tested for reactivity against SARS-CoV-2 S and N as well as four spike pools from common cold coronaviruses. PBMCs were separated from whole blood using Ficoll-Paque Plus gradient centrifugation and then either used fresh or cryopreserved at -140C. Culture conditions were generally each tested in triplicate wells. Leukapheresis product for the unexposed donors was purchased commercially.

The chain is assembled from TRBV15 and TRBJ2-6; TRBD1 is possibly the D segment (6 matching bases). Material: CD4+ T cells from blood, cultured in vitro. The clonotype originates from a human donor in good health. Here is the DNA: TGTGCCACCAGCCTAGGGGGTAGTGGGGCCAACGTCCTGACTTTC. It codes for CATSLGGSGANVLTF.